A selection of T cell receptor beta chains follows, all from one sample in a study of Graves' ophthalmopathy and Graves' hyperthyroidism. Using its own MiXCR run on the multiplex PCR reads, TCRdb lists one record per CDR3 protein. Here the sample spans 450,000 to 600,000 distinct CDR3 sequences, 35% to 45% being singletons. Material: peripheral blood or thyroid tissue (not recorded which). These receptors originate from an adult man with Graves' hyperthyroidism. Each CDR3 is given with its conserved first and last residue. D genes are given only for firm matches. Not all rows give a size; the values are once, few, many and, for expanded clones, a class.

d_call: .
v_call: TRBV7-8
clone_size: many
j_call: TRBJ1-1
cdr3_aa: CASSPNRVGTEAFF
cdr3_nt: TGTGCCAGCAGCCCCAACAGGGTGGGCACTGAAGCTTTCTTT

d_call: TRBD1
v_call: TRBV7-9
clone_size: .
j_call: TRBJ2-7
cdr3_aa: CANSFRDRGHEQYF
cdr3_nt: TGTGCCAACAGCTTCCGGGACAGGGGTCACGAGCAGTACTTC

d_call: .
v_call: TRBV24-1
clone_size: .
j_call: TRBJ1-3
cdr3_aa: CATSDSRGAGNTIYF
cdr3_nt: TGTGCCACCAGTGACAGTAGAGGTGCGGGAAACACCATATATTTT

d_call: .
v_call: TRBV20-1
clone_size: .
j_call: TRBJ1-2
cdr3_aa: CSARVVGLNGYTF
cdr3_nt: TGCAGTGCTAGAGTAGTAGGCCTTAATGGCTACACCTTC

d_call: TRBD1
v_call: TRBV15
clone_size: many
j_call: TRBJ2-5
cdr3_aa: CATSRDQGARGETQYF
cdr3_nt: TGTGCCACCAGCAGAGATCAGGGGGCGCGGGGAGAGACCCAGTACTTC

d_call: TRBD2
v_call: TRBV19
clone_size: few
j_call: TRBJ2-3
cdr3_aa: CASSSGTSGLRTDTQYF
cdr3_nt: TGTGCCAGTAGCTCCGGGACTAGCGGGCTGAGGACAGATACGCAGTATTTT

d_call: TRBD1
v_call: TRBV7-8
clone_size: many
j_call: TRBJ2-7
cdr3_aa: CASSLDRGREQYF
cdr3_nt: TGTGCCAGCAGCTTAGACAGGGGGCGCGAGCAGTACTTC

d_call: TRBD1
v_call: TRBV2
clone_size: many
j_call: TRBJ1-4
cdr3_aa: CASSVSDRALKLFF
cdr3_nt: TGTGCCAGCAGTGTATCCGACAGGGCCTTGAAACTGTTTTTT

d_call: TRBD2
v_call: TRBV3-1
clone_size: .
j_call: TRBJ2-5
cdr3_aa: CASSLTSGGGETQYF
cdr3_nt: TGTGCCAGCAGCCTCACTAGCGGGGGAGGAGAGACCCAGTACTTC

d_call: TRBD2
v_call: TRBV11-3
clone_size: .
j_call: TRBJ2-5
cdr3_aa: CASSSFTSGRFGETQYF
cdr3_nt: TGTGCCAGCAGCTCGTTTACTAGCGGGAGATTTGGAGAGACCCAGTACTTC

d_call: .
v_call: TRBV7-2
clone_size: many
j_call: TRBJ2-7
cdr3_aa: CASSLDVGGGSEQYF
cdr3_nt: TGTGCCAGCAGCTTAGACGTGGGAGGGGGAAGCGAGCAGTACTTC

d_call: TRBD1
v_call: TRBV7-2
clone_size: .
j_call: TRBJ2-7
cdr3_aa: CASSFIPNRGPYEQYF
cdr3_nt: TGTGCCAGCAGCTTCATACCGAACAGGGGGCCCTACGAGCAGTACTTC

d_call: .
v_call: TRBV15
clone_size: many
j_call: TRBJ2-7
cdr3_aa: CATSTGTNYEQYF
cdr3_nt: TGTGCCACCAGCACCGGGACGAACTACGAGCAGTACTTC

d_call: .
v_call: TRBV29-1
clone_size: .
j_call: TRBJ2-7
cdr3_aa: CSVEEGASSYEQYF
cdr3_nt: TGCAGCGTTGAAGAGGGGGCGAGCTCCTACGAGCAGTACTTC

d_call: TRBD2
v_call: TRBV12-3/TRBV12-4
clone_size: many
j_call: TRBJ2-7
cdr3_aa: CASSLVAGGLAYEQYF
cdr3_nt: TGTGCCAGCAGTTTGGTAGCGGGAGGGCTGGCCTACGAGCAGTACTTC

d_call: .
v_call: TRBV27
clone_size: once
j_call: TRBJ2-7
cdr3_aa: CASSLGSKTYEQYF
cdr3_nt: TGTGCCAGCAGTCTGGGATCGAAAACCTACGAGCAGTACTTC

d_call: .
v_call: TRBV7-2
clone_size: .
j_call: TRBJ1-5
cdr3_aa: CASSWARNEPQHF
cdr3_nt: TGTGCCAGCAGCTGGGCTAGGAATGAGCCCCAGCATTTT

d_call: .
v_call: TRBV5-5
clone_size: .
j_call: TRBJ2-5
cdr3_aa: CASGQRRYQETQYF
cdr3_nt: TGTGCCAGCGGACAGCGGAGATACCAAGAGACCCAGTACTTC

d_call: TRBD1
v_call: TRBV6-1
clone_size: .
j_call: TRBJ2-5
cdr3_aa: CASSVSGQGAAWETQYF
cdr3_nt: TGTGCCAGCAGCGTGTCGGGACAGGGGGCCGCTTGGGAGACCCAGTACTTC

d_call: .
v_call: TRBV20-1
clone_size: .
j_call: TRBJ2-1
cdr3_aa: CSASIGDPYNEQFF
cdr3_nt: TGCAGTGCTAGTATCGGGGATCCCTACAATGAGCAGTTCTTC

d_call: .
v_call: TRBV6-6
clone_size: .
j_call: TRBJ1-1
cdr3_aa: CASSRASGRAHTEAFF
cdr3_nt: TGTGCCAGCAGTCGGGCTAGCGGGAGGGCTCACACTGAAGCTTTCTTT

d_call: .
v_call: TRBV11-3
clone_size: .
j_call: TRBJ2-3
cdr3_aa: CASSSTRRDTQYF
cdr3_nt: TGTGCCAGCAGCTCCACCCGGAGAGATACGCAGTATTTT

d_call: .
v_call: TRBV12-3/TRBV12-4
clone_size: few
j_call: TRBJ1-1
cdr3_aa: CASRDSGGWNTEAFF
cdr3_nt: TGTGCCAGCAGGGACTCGGGCGGATGGAACACTGAAGCTTTCTTT

d_call: TRBD2
v_call: TRBV7-8
clone_size: .
j_call: TRBJ2-1
cdr3_aa: CASAGSGSGNEQFF
cdr3_nt: TGTGCCAGCGCGGGGAGCGGGAGTGGGAATGAGCAGTTCTTC

d_call: .
v_call: TRBV2
clone_size: .
j_call: TRBJ2-7
cdr3_aa: CASSRETGYEQYF
cdr3_nt: TGTGCCAGCAGTAGGGAGACAGGATACGAGCAGTACTTC

d_call: TRBD1
v_call: TRBV10-3
clone_size: many
j_call: TRBJ1-2
cdr3_aa: CAISESGQNYGYTF
cdr3_nt: TGTGCCATCAGTGAGTCGGGACAGAACTATGGCTACACCTTC

d_call: .
v_call: TRBV7-2
clone_size: .
j_call: TRBJ2-1
cdr3_aa: CASSFLNRDGDEQFF
cdr3_nt: TGTGCCAGCAGCTTTCTAAACAGGGATGGGGATGAGCAGTTCTTC

d_call: TRBD1
v_call: TRBV7-8
clone_size: many
j_call: TRBJ1-6
cdr3_aa: CASSLGHRGRWNSPLHF
cdr3_nt: TGTGCCAGCAGCTTAGGGCACAGGGGGCGTTGGAATTCACCCCTCCACTTT

d_call: .
v_call: TRBV20-1
clone_size: few
j_call: TRBJ2-3
cdr3_aa: CSASERHHTDTQYF
cdr3_nt: TGCAGTGCTAGTGAGCGGCATCACACAGATACGCAGTATTTT

d_call: TRBD1
v_call: TRBV6-5
clone_size: many
j_call: TRBJ1-6
cdr3_aa: CASSYSTGSGNSPLHF
cdr3_nt: TGTGCCAGCAGTTATTCGACAGGGTCCGGGAATTCACCCCTCCACTTT

d_call: .
v_call: TRBV7-3
clone_size: many
j_call: TRBJ2-5
cdr3_aa: CASSFDLQETQYF
cdr3_nt: TGTGCCAGCAGCTTCGACCTACAAGAGACCCAGTACTTC

d_call: .
v_call: TRBV24-1
clone_size: many
j_call: TRBJ2-2
cdr3_aa: CATSGAGVSLGRNTGELFF
cdr3_nt: TGTGCCACCAGTGGGGCAGGGGTTTCACTCGGCCGGAACACCGGGGAGCTGTTTTTT

d_call: TRBD1
v_call: TRBV10-3
clone_size: .
j_call: TRBJ2-7
cdr3_aa: CATAAGTGLEQYF
cdr3_nt: TGTGCCACCGCCGCCGGGACAGGGCTCGAGCAGTACTTC

d_call: TRBD1
v_call: TRBV25-1
clone_size: .
j_call: TRBJ1-1
cdr3_aa: CASSRDRAKWNTEAFF
cdr3_nt: TGTGCCAGCAGTCGGGACAGGGCTAAATGGAACACTGAAGCTTTCTTT

d_call: .
v_call: TRBV5-1
clone_size: .
j_call: TRBJ2-7
cdr3_aa: CASSLEADYEQYF
cdr3_nt: TGCGCCAGCAGCTTGGAGGCAGACTACGAGCAGTACTTC

d_call: .
v_call: TRBV5-1
clone_size: .
j_call: TRBJ1-1
cdr3_aa: CASSLVLPRGVNTEAFF
cdr3_nt: TGCGCCAGCAGCTTGGTTCTCCCCAGAGGGGTGAACACTGAAGCTTTCTTT

d_call: TRBD1
v_call: TRBV20-1
clone_size: many
j_call: TRBJ2-7
cdr3_aa: CSVGTGETYEQYF
cdr3_nt: TGCAGTGTTGGGACAGGGGAGACCTACGAGCAGTACTTC

d_call: TRBD2
v_call: TRBV5-1
clone_size: .
j_call: TRBJ2-7
cdr3_aa: CASMRGGLTSYEQYF
cdr3_nt: TGCGCCAGCATGCGGGGGGGGCTGACCTCCTACGAGCAGTACTTC

d_call: TRBD1
v_call: TRBV7-9
clone_size: many
j_call: TRBJ2-7
cdr3_aa: CASSGTGNSYEQYF
cdr3_nt: TGTGCCAGCAGCGGGACAGGAAACTCCTACGAGCAGTACTTC

d_call: .
v_call: TRBV2
clone_size: many
j_call: TRBJ2-2
cdr3_aa: CASSVDPLAGANTGELFF
cdr3_nt: TGTGCCAGCAGTGTTGACCCCTTAGCAGGGGCGAACACCGGGGAGCTGTTTTTT

d_call: .
v_call: TRBV12-3/TRBV12-4
clone_size: .
j_call: TRBJ1-2
cdr3_aa: CASSLDRKGYGYTF
cdr3_nt: TGTGCCAGCAGTTTAGACAGGAAGGGCTATGGCTACACCTTC

d_call: TRBD1
v_call: TRBV9
clone_size: many
j_call: TRBJ1-4
cdr3_aa: CASSVGTGQEKLFF
cdr3_nt: TGTGCCAGCAGCGTCGGGACAGGGCAAGAAAAACTGTTTTTT

d_call: TRBD1
v_call: TRBV7-6
clone_size: many
j_call: TRBJ1-5
cdr3_aa: CASSLVSGGNQHF
cdr3_nt: TGTGCCAGCAGCTTAGTTTCAGGGGGAAATCAGCATTTT

d_call: TRBD1
v_call: TRBV7-9
clone_size: many
j_call: TRBJ2-7
cdr3_aa: CASSDDRVSYEQYF
cdr3_nt: TGTGCCAGCAGCGATGACAGGGTCTCCTACGAGCAGTACTTC

d_call: .
v_call: TRBV24-1
clone_size: .
j_call: TRBJ2-1
cdr3_aa: CATSDLPGFEQFF
cdr3_nt: TGTGCCACCAGTGATCTTCCGGGCTTCGAGCAGTTCTTC

d_call: TRBD1
v_call: TRBV15
clone_size: .
j_call: TRBJ1-2
cdr3_aa: CATSRDLLPGGYGYTF
cdr3_nt: TGTGCCACCAGCAGAGATTTGCTCCCAGGGGGCTATGGCTACACCTTC

d_call: .
v_call: TRBV9
clone_size: .
j_call: TRBJ1-2
cdr3_aa: CASSDPLQGTNYGYTF
cdr3_nt: TGTGCCAGCAGCGACCCCCTCCAGGGGACTAACTATGGCTACACCTTC

d_call: .
v_call: TRBV6-6
clone_size: many
j_call: TRBJ2-6
cdr3_aa: CASSYGTGANVLTF
cdr3_nt: TGTGCCAGCAGTTACGGGACTGGGGCCAACGTCCTGACTTTC

d_call: TRBD1
v_call: TRBV9
clone_size: many
j_call: TRBJ1-2
cdr3_aa: CASSKQGRDGYTF
cdr3_nt: TGTGCCAGCAGTAAACAGGGGAGGGATGGCTACACCTTC

d_call: .
v_call: TRBV9
clone_size: .
j_call: TRBJ1-4
cdr3_aa: CASSVDARGDEKLLF
cdr3_nt: TGTGCCAGCAGCGTAGATGCCAGGGGCGACGAAAAACTGCTTTTT

d_call: TRBD1
v_call: TRBV5-6
clone_size: .
j_call: TRBJ1-1
cdr3_aa: CASSYRDRGHTEAFF
cdr3_nt: TGTGCCAGCAGCTACCGGGACAGGGGGCACACTGAAGCTTTCTTT

d_call: .
v_call: TRBV29-1
clone_size: many
j_call: TRBJ2-7
cdr3_aa: CSVGAPSIIAGSYEQYF
cdr3_nt: TGCAGCGTTGGGGCCCCCTCGATCATAGCTGGCTCCTACGAGCAGTACTTC

d_call: TRBD1
v_call: TRBV12-3/TRBV12-4
clone_size: many
j_call: TRBJ2-2
cdr3_aa: CASSLQGAGELFF
cdr3_nt: TGTGCCAGCAGTCTTCAGGGGGCCGGGGAGCTGTTTTTT

d_call: TRBD1
v_call: TRBV4-2
clone_size: many
j_call: TRBJ1-4
cdr3_aa: CASSQGTGGYSNEKLFF
cdr3_nt: TGTGCCAGCAGCCAGGGGACAGGGGGCTATTCTAATGAAAAACTGTTTTTT